Shown below are 16 T cell receptor beta chains from a single sample sequenced in a study of Graves' ophthalmopathy and Graves' hyperthyroidism. Beta-chain TCR CDR3 regions were amplified from RNA transcripts. Following a first-round RT-PCR that used HTBI primers, a second-round multiplex PCR was carried out. TCRdb re-called the multiplex PCR reads through MiXCR, storing one row per CDR3 protein. The sample has 1 million to 1.3 million distinct CDR3 sequences; 35% to 40% are singletons. The sequencing sample was made of peripheral blood or thyroid tissue (not recorded which). All receptors come from an adult man with Graves' hyperthyroidism.

This chain links TRBV24-1 with TRBJ1-1, with D hard to call. This CDR3 comprises 11 residues. From germline, CDR1 is KGHDR and CDR2 SFDVKD. V was trimmed by 6 bases and J by 14 bases, leaving 15 bases between them. The CDR3 sequence: CATSRGTEQFF. CDR3 coding DNA: TGTGCCACCAGTCGGGGTACTGAGCAGTTCTTT.

In its sample, this clonotype was seen a few times. CDR3 in amino acids: CASKSLETGSNQPQHF. CDR3 in DNA: TGTGCCAGCAAGTCGTTAGAAACCGGATCTAATCAGCCCCAGCATTTT. This chain uses TRBV6-2 or TRBV6-3 with TRBJ1-5, with unresolved D. V lost 7 bases and J lost 4, with 20 bases in between. The germline V gene encodes CDR1 MNHEY and CDR2 SVGEGT. CDR3 size: 16 residues.

In regard to this clonotype: Possible read error: a much larger clone is one base away. This sequence joins TRBV29-1 and TRBJ1-2; no definite D call. The CDR3 has 12 amino acids. Looked up from germline, CDR1 is SQVTM and CDR2 is ANQGSEA. CDR3 region: CSVEDENYSYTF. The CDR3 DNA reads as TGCAGCGTAGAGGACGAAAACTATAGCTACACCTTC.

The chain has TRBV29-1 and TRBJ2-5; possibly TRBD1 or TRBD2 for D (5 bases each). Germline CDR1 and CDR2: SQVTM and ANQGSEA. This CDR3 has 17 amino acids. Trimming shortened V by 2 bases and J by 4 bases, and 23 bases separated the two germline ends. CDR3 amino acids: CSVELPLEGPNPETQYF. CDR3 bases: TGCAGCGTTGAACTTCCCCTCGAGGGGCCAAATCCAGAGACCCAGTACTTC.

This clonotype occurred many times. This chain uses TRBV7-9 with TRBJ2-2, with D possibly being TRBD2 (5 bases). CDR1 is SEHNR, CDR2 FQNEAQ, per germline (reference sequence). V lost 6 bases and J 0 bases, leaving 14 bases between the germline ends. The CDR3 is 16 amino acids. CDR3 coding DNA: TGTGCCAGCAGTCCCTCGGGGTTCGCGAACACCGGGGAGCTGTTTTTT. Protein: CASSPSGFANTGELFF.

This clonotype came up a few times. Because the CDR3 is missing its conserved closing phenylalanine or tryptophan, this is likely a read error. No DNA is shown, since the ends of the CDR3 on it are uncertain; the CDR3 is the one TCRdb lists. The V and J genes are TRBV7-2 and TRBJ2-6. The germline CDR1 and CDR2 sequences are SGHTA and FQGNSA. The CDR3 is 8 residues long, counting both termini. The CDR3 sequence: CASRNQTS.

The chain combines TRBV29-1 with TRBJ2-1, with D unclear. Trimming removed 0 bases at V and 9 bases at J, with 9 bases between. The CDR3 covers 12 residues. CDR1 and CDR2 from the germline V gene are SQVTM and ANQGSEA. The CDR3 DNA sequence: TGCAGCGTTGAAGATCGTGCGAGTGAGCAGTTCTTC. This translates into CSVEDRASEQFF.

The V gene is TRBV11-2, the J gene TRBJ1-6, with 7 bases fitting TRBD1. The trim removed 5 bases at V and 16 bases at J, leaving 11 bases unmatched. CDR3 length equals 13 residues. Germline CDR1 is SGHAT and CDR2 is FQNNGV. In DNA, the CDR3 is TGTGCCAGCAGCCCAGGAAGGGGGCACTTACTCCACTTT. The encoded protein is CASSPGRGHLLHF.

This clonotype was seen at least ten times. This chain uses TRBV10-2 with TRBJ2-5; the D gene is possibly TRBD1 (5 bases). This CDR3 is 14 amino acids long. V was clipped by 2 bases and J by 5 bases, with 12 bases between them. Per germline, CDR1 WSHSY and CDR2 SAAADI. The CDR3 DNA sequence: TGCGCCAGCAGTGAGGGTGGGGCGTGGGAGACCCAGTACTTC. It translates to CASSEGGAWETQYF.

J is TRBJ2-6 and V is TRBV2; a weak D match, TRBD1 (6 bases). Trimming cost V 10 bases and J 0 bases, with 22 bases left between them. Looked up from germline, CDR1 is SNHLY and CDR2 is FYNNEI. CDR3 length equals 18 residues. The CDR3 coding sequence is TGTGCCACCAACAGGGATTACACCCATAGCTCTGGGGCCAACGTCCTGACTTTC. This gives the protein CATNRDYTHSSGANVLTF.

This chain connects TRBV12-3 or TRBV12-4 to TRBJ1-5; D is undetermined. Deletions cut 8 bases from V and 0 bases from J, with 17 bases between. This CDR3 comprises 16 residues. The CDR3 coding sequence is TGTGCCAGCCGGACCGAAGAGCTTTATAGCAATCAGCCCCAGCATTTT. As protein: CASRTEELYSNQPQHF.

CDR3 bases: TGTGCCAGCAGCTCGTTCGGGACACCGAACACCGGGGAGCTGGGGCGGGTTTGGGAGACCCAGTACTTC. Amino acids: CASSSFGTPNTGELGRVWETQYF. The V and J genes are TRBV7-9 and TRBJ2-5; possible D gene TRBD1, 6 bases. There are 23 residues in the CDR3. The V gene lost 4 bases and the J gene lost 5 bases, with 41 bases spanning the gap. Germline-derived CDR1 and CDR2 are SEHNR and FQNEAQ (reference sequence).

The genes are TRBV15 and TRBJ2-7; 9 nucleotides align to TRBD2. This CDR3 comprises 13 residues. Trimming removed 9 bases from V and 5 bases from J; junction bases left unmatched: 8. Germline values: CDR1 LNHNV, CDR2 YYDKDF (reference sequence). DNA for the CDR3: TGTGCCACGCGACTAGCGGCTGTCGACGAGCAGTACTTC. Encoded protein: CATRLAAVDEQYF.

The CDR3 DNA is TGCAGCGTTGAAGGCTGGGGGACTAGGGCCCAGTACTTC. This sequence encodes CSVEGWGTRAQYF. The V call is TRBV29-1, the J call TRBJ2-5; 8 nucleotides agree with TRBD2. This CDR3 region has 13 residues. Germline V gene sequence: CDR1 SQVTM, CDR2 ANQGSEA. V was clipped by 1 base and J by 9 bases; unmatched bases: 7. Based on the CDR3 plus reference TRBV29-1 and TRBJ2-5, the full variable domain is SAVISQKPSRDICQRGTSLTIQCQVDSQVTMMFWYRQQPGQSLTLIATANQGSEATYESGFVIDKFPISRPNLTFSTLTVSNMSPEDSSIYLCSVEGWGTRAQYFGPGTRLLVL.

The V gene is TRBV7-2, the J gene TRBJ2-7; 9 nucleotides line up with TRBD2. Germline V gene lookup returns CDR1 SGHTA and CDR2 FQGNSA. The CDR3 loop spans 16 amino acids. Trimming cost V 4 bases and J 4 bases; bases outside gene matches: 11. This CDR3 reads CASSSAGREGKYEQYF. CDR3 in DNA: TGTGCCAGCAGCTCCGCCGGGCGGGAGGGAAAATACGAGCAGTACTTC.

This clonotype came up many times. V usage is TRBV7-2 and J usage is TRBJ1-1; possibly TRBD1 for D (5 bases). The CDR3 is made up of 13 amino acids. Trimming removed 0 bases from V and 7 bases from J, with 9 bases in between. Germline-derived CDR1 and CDR2 are SGHTA and FQGNSA. The CDR3 DNA sequence: TGTGCCAGCAGCTTAGCGCAGGGTATTGAAGCTTTCTTT. Translated: CASSLAQGIEAFF.